This TCR beta chain was captured in a study of cytomegalovirus exposure and HLA in healthy donors. The method was immunoSEQ multiplex PCR; TCRdb's version includes in-frame clones alone and lacks a portion of them. Among 150,000 or so clones, roughly 87% were seen once, and the ten largest hold 0.95% to 1.5%. V was shortened by 7 bases and J by 4 bases, with 20 bases between the two germline ends. This CDR3 spans 17 amino acids. Germline lookup yields CDR1 LNHDA and CDR2 SQIVND (reference sequence). This clonotype was sampled from a woman between 18 and 29 years old in good health and CMV-seronegative. The chain carries TRBV19 and TRBJ2-6; a weak D match, TRBD2 (6 bases). Sequencing used PBMCs. Here the CDR3 reads CASTRVGLSDGANVLTF. The CDR3 coding sequence is TGTGCCAGTACCCGCGTGGGACTTAGTGACGGGGCCAACGTCCTGACTTTC.